One and the same sample provided the 17 T cell receptor beta chains below, sequenced in a study of shared clonotypes between healthy human individuals. Assay: immunoSEQ multiplex PCR; the TCRdb copy retains only in-frame clones and omits some. The table lists 2 million to 2.5 million clones, 93% of them singletons. Sequencing was done on a sample of naive CD4+ T cells from PBMCs. The subset here: CD45RA+ positively selected. The source is a man between 18 and 35 years old in good health. Some clones in this sample may be carry-over from other donors' samples.

The genes are TRBV9 and TRBJ1-1; D possibly corresponds to TRBD1 (6 bases). This CDR3 contains 14 residues. Germline loops: CDR1 SGDLS, CDR2 YYNGEE. Trimming shortened V by 4 bases and J by 4 bases, and 14 bases separated the two germline ends. For the CDR3, the DNA is TGTGCCAGCAGCCGGGGGGCCCTGAGCACTGAAGCTTTCTTT. This codes for CASSRGALSTEAFF.

This chain uses TRBV28 with TRBJ2-7; the match to TRBD2 covers 13 bases. CDR3 size: 15 residues. The V gene's germline CDR1 is MDHEN and CDR2 SYDVKM. Unmatched junction bases numbered 4, after V lost 3 bases and J lost 5 bases. CDR3 amino acids: CASSLTSGRFNEQYF. CDR3 bases: TGTGCCAGCAGTTTGACTAGCGGGAGGTTCAACGAGCAGTACTTC. The full variable domain, its missing parts supplied by reference TRBV28 and TRBJ2-7, is DVKVTQSSRYLVKRTGEKVFLECVQDMDHENMFWYRQDPGLGLRLIYFSYDVKMKEKGDIPEGYSVSREKKERFSLILESASTNQTSMYLCASSLTSGRFNEQYFGPGTRLTVT.

A remark on this clone: In the same sample, other DNA sequences code for this CDR3. The chain links TRBV18 to TRBJ2-2; D may be TRBD1 (6 bases). Germline values: CDR1 KGHSH, CDR2 LQKENI. The CDR3 sequence is 14 residues long. V lost 6 bases to trimming and J lost 2 bases, with 10 bases between them. The CDR3 nucleotides are TGTGCCAGCTCCCGGGACACAAACACCGGGGAGCTGTTTTTT. Its protein product is CASSRDTNTGELFF.

The rearrangement links TRBV5-4 to TRBJ2-7; maybe TRBD1 (6 bases). The CDR3 length is 14 residues. V was shortened by 3 bases and J by 4 bases, with 14 bases between the two germline ends. The germline V gene has CDR1 SGHNT and CDR2 YYREEE (reference sequence). CDR3 region: CASSWTVNGYEQYF. The CDR3 DNA reads TGTGCCAGCAGCTGGACAGTTAATGGGTACGAGCAGTACTTC.

The chain joins TRBV5-4 to TRBJ2-5; 9 nucleotides align to TRBD2. Germline loops: CDR1 SGHNT, CDR2 YYREEE (reference sequence). V shed 4 bases, J shed 4 bases, and the junction held 11 bases outside the gene matches. The CDR3 loop spans 16 amino acids. CDR3 amino acids: CASSPARSGRTETQYF. The CDR3 DNA follows: TGTGCCAGCAGCCCGGCGCGTAGCGGGAGAACAGAGACCCAGTACTTC.

The chain carries TRBV28 and TRBJ1-5; 10 nucleotides align to TRBD1. The CDR3 length is 16 residues. Unmatched junction bases numbered 10, after V lost 7 bases and J lost 4 bases. Germline loops: CDR1 MDHEN, CDR2 SYDVKM. CDR3: CASKTQGQGLNQPQHF. The CDR3 region has the DNA TGTGCCAGCAAAACCCAGGGACAGGGGTTGAATCAGCCCCAGCATTTT.

The gene calls are TRBV5-1 and TRBJ2-1; TRBD2 agrees at 10 bases. J lost 7 bases, V lost 3 bases, and 10 bases had no gene match. The CDR3 is 16 residues long. Germline V gene sequence: CDR1 SGHRS, CDR2 YFSETQ. The CDR3 DNA reads TGCGCCAGCAGCTCCCCGGGTAGCGGGAGGACGAATGAGCAGTTCTTC. Residues: CASSSPGSGRTNEQFF.

This clone was recorded once. The chain recombines TRBV14 with TRBJ1-4; TRBD1 might be the D (6 bases). V was shortened by 3 bases and J by 8 bases, with 16 bases between the two germline ends. Germline V CDR1 and CDR2: SGHDN, FVKESK. CDR3 size: 15 residues. The CDR3 coding sequence is TGTGCCAGCAGCCATGAAGACAGGACCCGAGAAAAACTGTTTTTT. It translates to CASSHEDRTREKLFF.

V and J are TRBV7-2 and TRBJ2-4, with D unclear. Germline V gene data show CDR1 as SGHTA and CDR2 as FQGNSA. Trimming stripped 5 bases from V and 1 base from J, with 12 bases between. The CDR3 totals 15 residues. CDR3 sequence: CASSPPERAKNIQYF. In DNA, the CDR3 is TGTGCCAGCAGCCCACCGGAGAGGGCCAAAAACATTCAGTACTTC.

This chain uses TRBV2 with TRBJ1-3; 9 positions match TRBD1. With V trimmed by 4 bases and J by 7 bases, 5 bases remained unmatched. CDR3 length equals 14 residues. The germline V gene has CDR1 SNHLY and CDR2 FYNNEI. This CDR3 is CASSVDRGTNTIYF. The CDR3 nucleotides read TGTGCCAGCAGTGTGGACAGGGGAACGAACACCATATATTTT.

The V and J genes are TRBV14 and TRBJ1-1; no firm D call. V was clipped by 4 bases and J by 3 bases, with 15 bases between them. The V gene's germline CDR1 is SGHDN and CDR2 FVKESK. This CDR3 comprises 15 residues. The CDR3 loop reads CASSLPPGGYTEAFF. The CDR3 DNA reads as TGTGCCAGCAGCCTTCCCCCGGGCGGATACACTGAAGCTTTCTTT. The full variable domain, rest sourced from reference TRBV14 and TRBJ1-1, is EAGVTQFPSHSVIEKGQTVTLRCDPISGHDNLYWYRRVMGKEIKFLLHFVKESKQDESGMPNNRFLAERTGGTYSTLKVQPAELEDSGVYFCASSLPPGGYTEAFFGQGTRLTVV.

This clone was recorded once. The chain employs TRBV11-2 and TRBJ1-1, with D hard to call. V lost 1 base, J lost 1 base, and 7 bases lay in between. CDR1 and CDR2 (germline): SGHAT, FQNNGV. This CDR3 has 14 residues. This CDR3 reads CASSLGIRNTEAFF. Written as DNA, the CDR3 is TGTGCCAGCAGCTTAGGAATACGGAACACTGAAGCTTTCTTT.

Concerning this clone: Other DNA sequences within the sample encode an identical CDR3. V gene TRBV27 combines with J gene TRBJ2-7; TRBD1 is a possible D gene (5 bases). Germline V gene sequence: CDR1 MNHEY, CDR2 SMNVEV (reference sequence). This CDR3 has 13 amino acids. V was cut by 6 bases and J by 0 bases, with 9 bases left in between. The CDR3 DNA sequence: TGTGCCAGCAGCTCAGGGATCTCCTACGAGCAGTACTTC. Encoded protein: CASSSGISYEQYF.

This chain links TRBV7-2 with TRBJ1-5; D is ambiguous. The CDR3 length is 15 residues. CDR1 and CDR2 (germline): SGHTA, FQGNSA. Trimming left V 1 base short and J 6 bases short, with 13 bases between. CDR3 in DNA: TGTGCCAGCAGCTTAGGGTGGGGTTCAGGTCAGCCCCAGCATTTT. Translation: CASSLGWGSGQPQHF.

The rearrangement joins TRBV5-1 to TRBJ2-1, with D perhaps matching TRBD1 (5 bases). Germline loops: CDR1 SGHRS, CDR2 YFSETQ. The CDR3 length is 14 residues. V lost 1 base, J lost 5 bases, and 10 bases lay in between. The DNA of the CDR3 is TGCGCCAGCAGCTTGCAGGGCGCCGACAATGAGCAGTTCTTC. Residues: CASSLQGADNEQFF.

On this clone: Other DNA sequences of this sample code for an identical CDR3. The chain is built from TRBV4-3 and TRBJ2-3; the D gene is possibly TRBD1 (5 bases). The germline gives CDR1 LGHNA, CDR2 YSLEER. CDR3 length equals 14 residues. The V gene lost 1 base and the J gene lost 1 base, with 6 bases spanning the gap. The CDR3 protein is CASSQGGGTDTQYF. CDR3 nucleotide sequence: TGCGCCAGCAGCCAAGGGGGCGGCACAGATACGCAGTATTTT.

The chain has TRBV5-6 and TRBJ1-5; 10 positions agree with TRBD1. Trimming cost V 3 bases and J 2 bases; bases outside gene matches: 8. The length of the CDR3 is 17 residues. Per germline, CDR1 SGHDT and CDR2 YYEEEE. The CDR3 loop reads CASSSTRDRGGNQPQHF. Here the CDR3 DNA reads TGTGCCAGCAGCTCAACCCGGGACAGGGGAGGCAATCAGCCCCAGCATTTT.